Presented here are 32 T cell receptor beta chains from one specimen sequenced in a study of T cell responses to AZD1222 COVID-19 vaccine. Sequencing used immunoSEQ multiplex PCR; TCRdb keeps in-frame clones, though not all of them. The data show roughly 53,000 clones, with 75% to 90% seen just once and approximately 20% held by the top ten. The source material was peripheral blood, sampled on day 0 of MenACWY control vaccination. The source of these receptors is an adult in good health.

The chain has TRBV6-5 and TRBJ2-5; the D gene is possibly TRBD2 (6 bases). This CDR3 is built from 14 residues. Trimming took 2 bases from V and 3 from J, leaving 10 bases between them. The germline CDR1 and CDR2 sequences are MNHEY and SVGAGI. This CDR3 is CASSYGGSKETQYF. The CDR3, as DNA: TGTGCCAGCAGTTACGGGGGGAGTAAAGAGACCCAGTACTTC.

J is TRBJ2-1 and V is TRBV2; no clear D. The V gene lost 0 bases and the J gene lost 9 bases, with 9 bases spanning the gap. This CDR3 region has 13 residues. Germline CDR1 is SNHLY and CDR2 is FYNNEI. CDR3 bases: TGTGCCAGCAGTGAAGCATTGGCAATTGAGCAGTTCTTC. Encoded protein: CASSEALAIEQFF. Full variable domain (missing parts from reference TRBV2 and TRBJ2-1): EPEVTQTPSHQVTQMGQEVILRCVPISNHLYFYWYRQILGQKVEFLVSFYNNEISEKSEIFDDQFSVERPDGSNFTLKIRSTKLEDSAMYFCASSEALAIEQFFGPGTRLTVL.

The chain is built from TRBV2 and TRBJ1-1, with 7 nucleotides matching TRBD1. Germline assignment: CDR1 SNHLY and CDR2 FYNNEI. The CDR3 covers 15 residues. V was clipped by 6 bases and J by 6 bases; unmatched bases: 13. CDR3 DNA: TGTGCCAGCAGGGAACAGGGGATCAGTGTCGCTGAAGCTTTCTTT. It codes for CASREQGISVAEAFF.

The chain employs TRBV12-5 and TRBJ2-2; D is ambiguous. CDR1 is LGHNT and CDR2 is FRNRAP in the germline V gene. V lost 1 base, J lost 6 bases, and 3 bases lay in between. This CDR3 is built from 12 residues. The CDR3 DNA follows: TGTGCTAGTGGTTTGGGTCCCGGGGAGCTGTTTTTT. It is translated as CASGLGPGELFF.

A single count supports this clone. The rearrangement joins TRBV6-5 to TRBJ1-4; maybe TRBD1 (5 bases). The CDR3 length is 15 residues. CDR1 and CDR2 from the germline V gene are MNHEY and SVGAGI. With 6 bases removed from V and 0 bases from J, the gap between germline ends came to 11 bases. CDR3 bases: TGTGCCAGCAGACGAGGGACGGCAACTAATGAAAAACTGTTTTTT. It codes for CASRRGTATNEKLFF.

The sample holds a few counts of this clone. The chain is built from TRBV6-5 and TRBJ1-6; TRBD1 is a possible D gene (5 bases). Per germline, CDR1 MNHEY and CDR2 SVGAGI. V lost 3 bases and J 5 bases, leaving 14 bases between the germline ends. This CDR3 comprises 16 residues. DNA of the CDR3: TGTGCCAGCAGTTATGGGTCAAGGGGTGATAATTCACCCCTCCACTTT. Its translation is CASSYGSRGDNSPLHF.

The chain carries TRBV28 and TRBJ2-1; 7 positions agree with TRBD1. Germline lookup yields CDR1 MDHEN and CDR2 SYDVKM. V was clipped by 5 bases and J by 8 bases; unmatched bases: 12. The CDR3 runs to 15 residues. DNA of the CDR3: TGTGCCAGCAGTCTGGACCCCGGGACAGTCCATGAGCAGTTCTTC. This gives the protein CASSLDPGTVHEQFF.

The chain couples TRBV7-6 to TRBJ2-3, with D possibly being TRBD1 or TRBD2 (6 bases each). The germline gives CDR1 SGHVS, CDR2 FNYEAQ. The CDR3 runs to 17 residues. Trimming pared 5 bases from V and 0 bases from J, leaving 18 bases between. CDR3 region: CASSHSGAIRSTDTQYF. The CDR3 DNA follows: TGTGCCAGCAGCCACTCGGGGGCCATTAGGAGCACAGATACGCAGTATTTT.

CDR3 DNA: TGTGCCTGGAGTGTTTCGGCAGGGTTCGAGCAGTACTTC. This sequence encodes CAWSVSAGFEQYF. This rearrangement joins TRBV30 to TRBJ2-7; weak D call: TRBD1 (5 bases). Trimming removed 0 bases from V and 6 bases from J, with 12 bases in between. The CDR3 consists of 13 residues. Germline V CDR1 and CDR2: GTSNPN, SVGIG (reference sequence).

The chain combines TRBV6-5 with TRBJ2-7; TRBD2 agrees at 10 bases. The CDR3 extends over 15 amino acids. Trimming cost V 0 bases and J 2 bases; bases outside gene matches: 1. The germline V gene encodes CDR1 MNHEY and CDR2 SVGAGI. The CDR3 DNA is TGTGCCAGCAGTTACTCAGCGGGAGGGCCCTACGAGCAGTACTTC. Protein product: CASSYSAGGPYEQYF.

This chain joins TRBV7-3 and TRBJ2-1; D is perhaps TRBD1 (6 bases). V lost 5 bases and J lost 10, with 15 bases in between. Germline loops: CDR1 SGHTA, CDR2 FQGTGA. The CDR3 loop spans 13 amino acids. The CDR3 spells CASSRNPGTEQFF. DNA for the CDR3: TGTGCCAGCAGCCGAAACCCCGGGACAGAGCAGTTCTTC.

The V gene is TRBV6-2 or TRBV6-3, the J gene TRBJ2-1; 10 bases are a match to TRBD2. V trimming: 6 bases; J trimming: 5 bases; junction bases outside the gene matches: 10. CDR1 and CDR2 from the germline V gene are MNHEY and SVGEGT. The CDR3 consists of 16 residues. CDR3 residues: CASSRSSGRGHNEQFF. As DNA, the CDR3 is TGTGCCAGCAGCCGGTCGAGCGGGAGGGGTCACAATGAGCAGTTCTTC.

The chain employs TRBV5-5 and TRBJ2-1; a weak D match, TRBD1 (6 bases). The length of the CDR3 is 15 residues. The germline V gene encodes CDR1 SGHKS and CDR2 YYEKEE (reference sequence). Trimming removed 5 bases at V and 7 bases at J, with 19 bases between. The CDR3 loop is CASSWNTGTKNEQFF. CDR3 coding DNA: TGTGCCAGCAGTTGGAACACCGGGACAAAGAATGAGCAGTTCTTC.

The genes are TRBV24-1 and TRBJ2-5; D ambiguous. Germline V gene data show CDR1 as KGHDR and CDR2 as SFDVKD. V lost 3 bases, J lost 1 base, and 11 bases lay in between. This CDR3 has 15 amino acids. The CDR3 DNA is TGTGCCACCAGTGATCCTGCCACAGTCCAAGAGACCCAGTACTTC. It encodes CATSDPATVQETQYF.

This clone occurred once. This rearrangement joins TRBV4-2 to TRBJ1-2; D might be TRBD1 (6 bases). Per the germline V gene, CDR1 is LGHNA and CDR2 is YNFKEQ. With 0 bases removed from V and 8 bases from J, the gap between germline ends came to 10 bases. The CDR3 totals 13 residues. CDR3 DNA: TGTGCCAGCAGCCAAGATCTTGGGACAGGCTACACCTTC. Protein product: CASSQDLGTGYTF.

This chain uses TRBV18 with TRBJ2-7, with 11 bases lining up with TRBD2. The J segment lost 0 bases and the V segment lost 5 bases, leaving 6 bases of the junction unmatched. The CDR3 covers 16 residues. Germline values: CDR1 KGHSH, CDR2 LQKENI. The CDR3 DNA is TGTGCCAGCTCATCATCGGGACTAGCGGCCTCCTACGAGCAGTACTTC. It codes for CASSSSGLAASYEQYF.

This chain uses TRBV18 with TRBJ2-7, with 9 bases aligning to TRBD1. Germline V gene sequence: CDR1 KGHSH, CDR2 LQKENI. The junction had 14 bases not matched to a gene; V was cut back by 3 bases and J by 5 bases. The CDR3 loop spans 17 amino acids. CDR3 protein: CASSPPIGGTGIHEQYF. DNA for the CDR3: TGTGCCAGCTCACCTCCAATTGGAGGGACAGGGATCCACGAGCAGTACTTC.

This rearrangement joins TRBV25-1 to TRBJ1-5; 7 positions agree with TRBD1. The CDR3 runs to 18 residues. Germline V gives CDR1 MGHDK, CDR2 SYGVNS. Unmatched junction bases numbered 15, after V lost 7 bases and J lost 0 bases. DNA of the CDR3: TGTGCCAGCACCTCCGCCAAGGGGGCAGGCTATAGCAATCAGCCCCAGCATTTT. This translates into CASTSAKGAGYSNQPQHF. The full variable domain, completed using reference TRBV25-1 and TRBJ1-5, is EADIYQTPRYLVIGTGKKITLECSQTMGHDKMYWYQQDPGMELHLIHYSYGVNSTEKGDLSSESTVSRIRTEHFPLTLESARPSHTSQYLCASTSAKGAGYSNQPQHFGDGTRLSIL.

CDR3 DNA: TGTGCCAGCAGCTTATCTTACGTAACAGATACGCAGTATTTT. Its translation is CASSLSYVTDTQYF. The J gene is TRBJ2-3, the V gene TRBV5-4; D ambiguous. Trimming left V 2 bases short and J 3 bases short, with 10 bases between. The germline V gene has CDR1 SGHNT and CDR2 YYREEE (reference sequence). The CDR3 runs 14 residues.

This chain links TRBV28 with TRBJ1-2; TRBD1 matches 8 bases. CDR1 is MDHEN, CDR2 SYDVKM, per germline. The CDR3 runs 15 residues. Trimming cost V 6 bases and J 4 bases; bases outside gene matches: 10. The CDR3 here is CASRETGTGIYGYTF. In DNA form, the CDR3 reads TGTGCCAGCAGAGAAACCGGGACAGGAATCTATGGCTACACCTTC.

On this clone: The sample carries other DNA sequences with the same CDR3. V gene TRBV6-2 or TRBV6-3 combines with J gene TRBJ1-6, with 7 bases that match TRBD1. The CDR3 is 16 amino acids. With V trimmed by 5 bases and J by 0 bases, 4 bases remained unmatched. Per the germline V gene, CDR1 is MNHEY and CDR2 is SVGEGT. CDR3 nucleotide sequence: TGTGCCAGCAGTGCGGACAGGAGCTCCTATAATTCACCCCTCCACTTT. This gives the protein CASSADRSSYNSPLHF.

The chain combines TRBV4-2 with TRBJ1-1, with D hard to call. Germline V lookup: CDR1 LGHNA, CDR2 YNFKEQ. The length of the CDR3 is 16 residues. The ends were cut back, 1 base at V and 0 bases at J, with 12 bases in the middle. The CDR3 region has the DNA TGTGCCAGCAGCCAAGCGGAAGGAGGGTTGAACACTGAAGCTTTCTTT. Translating gives CASSQAEGGLNTEAFF.

Comments on this clone: Relative to the germline gene, one junction end is altered; a read error may explain this. The chain uses TRBV5-6 and TRBJ2-3; D unresolved. CDR3 size: 11 residues. Germline V CDR1 and CDR2: SGHDT, YYEEEE. The CDR3 reads CASSIGLVSDF. In nucleotides, the CDR3 is TGTGCCAGCAGTATAGGGCTGGTCAGTGATTTT.

V gene TRBV7-9 combines with J gene TRBJ2-3; 7 nucleotides line up with TRBD2. Germline V CDR1 and CDR2: SEHNR, FQNEAQ (reference sequence). The CDR3 spans 17 residues. After removal of 5 bases from V and 4 bases from J, the junction contained 15 bases not matched to a gene. The CDR3 DNA sequence: TGTGCCAGCAGCAATACCGCCCAAGGCGGGAGATCAGATACGCAGTATTTT. Amino acids: CASSNTAQGGRSDTQYF. Using reference TRBV7-9 and TRBJ2-3 for the parts outside the CDR3, the full variable domain is DTGVSQNPRHKITKRGQNVTFRCDPISEHNRLYWYRQTLGQGPEFLTYFQNEAQLEKSRLLSDRFSAERPKGSFSTLEIQRTEQGDSAMYLCASSNTAQGGRSDTQYFGPGTRLTVL.

Only one count was recorded for this clone. The chain carries TRBV18 and TRBJ1-5; a weak D match, TRBD1 (6 bases). The CDR3 is 16 residues long. Per the germline V gene, CDR1 is KGHSH and CDR2 is LQKENI. The V end lost 2 bases, the J end lost 0 bases, and 11 bases lay between the germline ends. CDR3 in amino acids: CASSPGQLYSNQPQHF. CDR3 nucleotide sequence: TGTGCCAGCTCACCAGGACAGCTGTATAGCAATCAGCCCCAGCATTTT.

The chain has TRBV30 and TRBJ1-2, with 8 bases identical to TRBD1. V was pared by 0 bases and J by 8 bases, with 5 bases of the junction left unmatched. Germline CDR1 reads GTSNPN; CDR2 reads SVGIG (reference sequence). The CDR3 sequence is 13 residues long. This CDR3 reads CAWSVGTGPGYTF. DNA for the CDR3: TGTGCCTGGAGTGTCGGGACAGGCCCCGGCTACACCTTC.

This sequence joins TRBV12-1 and TRBJ2-4; the D call of TRBD2 is as the table states it, not checked on the DNA. TRBV12-1 is given as a pseudogene. The CDR3 is made up of 13 amino acids. CDR3 amino acids: CASLTDSKNIQYF. Here the CDR3 DNA reads TGTGCCAGCCTTACGGACTCCAAAAACATTCAGTACTTC.

The chain uses TRBV6-6 and TRBJ1-2; TRBD1 matches 9 bases. The junction had 6 bases not matched to a gene; V was cut back by 6 bases and J by 4 bases. This CDR3 spans 14 amino acids. CDR1 MNHNY and CDR2 SVGAGI come from the germline V gene (reference sequence). In nucleotides, the CDR3 is TGTGCCAGCAGAAGCCCGGGACAGGGCTATGGCTACACCTTC. Its protein is CASRSPGQGYGYTF.

The chain joins TRBV7-8 to TRBJ2-1, with 10 bases fitting TRBD2. The V and J ends lost 1 base and 8 bases, in that order; junction bases with no gene match: 5. The CDR3 is 15 residues long. Germline V gives CDR1 SGHVS, CDR2 FQNEAQ. The CDR3 spells CASSLVASGRHEQFF. The DNA for the CDR3 is TGTGCCAGCAGCTTAGTTGCTAGCGGGAGACATGAGCAGTTCTTC.

The chain is built from TRBV7-2 and TRBJ1-1, with 10 bases lining up with TRBD1. This CDR3 region has 14 residues. Germline V CDR1 and CDR2: SGHTA, FQGNSA. J lost 9 bases, V lost 6 bases, and 10 bases had no gene match. Here the CDR3 reads CASSYTGTGDKAFF. The CDR3 DNA reads TGTGCCAGCAGTTATACCGGGACAGGGGATAAAGCTTTCTTT.

The CDR3 loop reads CASGRDPSNQPQHF. The DNA of the CDR3 is TGTGCCAGCGGGAGGGACCCGAGCAATCAGCCCCAGCATTTT. The chain is built from TRBV6-5 and TRBJ1-5; D may be TRBD1 (5 bases). CDR3 length: 14 residues. V was shortened by 8 bases and J by 1 base, with 12 bases between the two germline ends. The germline V gene has CDR1 MNHEY and CDR2 SVGAGI.

V is TRBV18 and J is TRBJ1-1; 9 positions agree with TRBD1. Germline values: CDR1 KGHSH, CDR2 LQKENI. The CDR3 loop spans 14 amino acids. Germline trimming cut 6 bases from V and 4 bases from J; bases unmatched to any gene: 6. The CDR3 sequence: CASSKGQGGTEAFF. CDR3 nucleotides: TGTGCCAGCTCTAAGGGACAGGGCGGCACTGAAGCTTTCTTT.